The 8 T cell receptor beta chains below were found in one sample sequenced in a study of blood T cell repertoires in COVID-19 (TCRdb year 2020). To prepare the library, the immunoSEQ multiplex PCR assay was applied. Sourced from immuneACCESS, this table was stored by TCRdb with only in-frame sequences that have V and J called. A share of the clones is absent; for the studies checked, an unresolved V gene accounts for under half, and the remainder has no known explanation. Across this sample there are about 180,000 clones, with around 73% seen only once. The ten largest make up around 15% of the sample. The sequenced sample consisted of PBMCs or T cells enriched from blood (not recorded which). These receptor sequences come from a woman between 50 and 59 years old who had recovered from COVID-19.

The rearrangement links TRBV9 to TRBJ2-1; 10 positions agree with TRBD2. This CDR3 region has 15 residues. V lost 0 bases, J lost 6 bases, and 3 bases stayed unmatched. CDR1 SGDLS and CDR2 YYNGEE come from the germline V gene. CDR3 sequence: CASSVEAGGSNEQFF. DNA of the CDR3: TGTGCCAGCAGCGTAGAAGCGGGAGGGTCCAATGAGCAGTTCTTC.

This clone showed up just once. The chain combines TRBV15 with TRBJ1-5; 8 nucleotides align to TRBD1. CDR3 size: 19 residues. V was clipped by 0 bases and J by 4 bases; unmatched bases: 14. The germline CDR1 and CDR2 sequences are LNHNV and YYDKDF (reference sequence). This CDR3 is CATSRDLGGGDRGNQPQHF. CDR3 in DNA: TGTGCCACCAGCAGAGATTTAGGGGGGGGCGACAGGGGTAATCAGCCCCAGCATTTT. Together with reference TRBV15 and TRBJ1-5, the CDR3 gives the full variable domain: DAMVIQNPRYQVTQFGKPVTLSCSQTLNHNVMYWYQQKSSQAPKLLFHYYDKDFNNEADTPDNFQSRRPNTSFCFLDIRSPGLGDTAMYLCATSRDLGGGDRGNQPQHFGDGTRLSIL.

CDR3 DNA: TGTGCCAGCAGTTTTGCCGGAACAGGGCGTCAAGAGACCCAGTACTTC. Protein: CASSFAGTGRQETQYF. V gene TRBV27 combines with J gene TRBJ2-5; a weak D match, TRBD1 (6 bases). Between the trimmed V and J ends, which lost 3 bases and 2 bases, there was a span of 16 bases. The V gene's germline CDR1 is MNHEY and CDR2 SMNVEV (reference sequence). The CDR3 length is 16 residues.

The J gene is TRBJ2-3, the V gene TRBV6-2 or TRBV6-3; 8 nucleotides agree with TRBD2. With V trimmed by 4 bases and J by 0 bases, 3 bases remained unmatched. Germline V gene data show CDR1 as MNHEY and CDR2 as SVGEGT. The CDR3 length is 15 residues. CDR3 DNA: TGTGCCAGCAGTTCCCAGCGGGAGAGCACAGATACGCAGTATTTT. This gives the protein CASSSQRESTDTQYF.

The table lists this clone with a few counts. The V and J genes are TRBV7-3 and TRBJ2-7; the match to TRBD2 covers 7 bases. With 0 bases clipped from V and 1 base from J, the junction kept 0 bases outside the gene matches. Germline V gene lookup returns CDR1 SGHTA and CDR2 FQGTGA. CDR3 size: 14 residues. The CDR3 spells CASSLTGGSYEQYF. The CDR3 DNA reads TGTGCCAGCAGCTTAACGGGAGGGTCCTACGAGCAGTACTTC.

This chain connects TRBV28 to TRBJ2-7; possible D gene TRBD2, 6 bases. The V end was cut by 5 bases, the J end by 3 bases, with 17 bases between. There are 15 residues in the CDR3. Germline CDR1 and CDR2: MDHEN and SYDVKM. CDR3 sequence: CASSPPGGGIYEQYF. The CDR3 DNA reads as TGTGCCAGCAGTCCCCCCGGTGGGGGGATCTACGAGCAGTACTTC.

In its sample, this clone was seen a few times. V and J are TRBV6-2 or TRBV6-3 and TRBJ1-6; D unclear. With 2 bases removed from V and 0 bases from J, the gap between germline ends came to 5 bases. Per the germline V gene, CDR1 is MNHEY and CDR2 is SVGEGT. CDR3 size: 15 residues. The CDR3 region is CASSYRSSYNSPLHF. In DNA form, the CDR3 reads TGTGCCAGCAGTTACCGCAGCTCCTATAATTCACCCCTCCACTTT.

This clone showed up just once. The chain links TRBV5-1 to TRBJ2-1, with 11 bases identical to TRBD2. The CDR3 extends over 15 amino acids. Germline V gene sequence: CDR1 SGHRS, CDR2 YFSETQ. V was pared by 5 bases and J by 8 bases, with 9 bases of the junction left unmatched. The CDR3 loop is CASSSGLAGTDEQFF. CDR3 DNA: TGCGCCAGCAGTTCCGGACTAGCGGGTACCGATGAGCAGTTCTTC. The full variable domain, rest sourced from reference TRBV5-1 and TRBJ2-1, is KAGVTQTPRYLIKTRGQQVTLSCSPISGHRSVSWYQQTPGQGLQFLFEYFSETQRNKGNFPGRFSGRQFSNSRSEMNVSTLELGDSALYLCASSSGLAGTDEQFFGPGTRLTVL.